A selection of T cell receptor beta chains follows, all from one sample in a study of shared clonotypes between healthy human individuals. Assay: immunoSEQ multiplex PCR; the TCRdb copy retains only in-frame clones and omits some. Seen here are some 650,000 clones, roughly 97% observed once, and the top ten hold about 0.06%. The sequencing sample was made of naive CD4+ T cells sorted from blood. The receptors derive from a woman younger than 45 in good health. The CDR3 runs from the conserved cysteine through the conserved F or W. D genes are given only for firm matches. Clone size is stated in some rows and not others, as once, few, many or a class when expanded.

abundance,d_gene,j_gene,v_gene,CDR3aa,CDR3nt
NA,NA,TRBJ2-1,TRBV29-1,CSVDGDSYNEQFF,TGCAGCGTTGACGGGGACTCCTACAATGAGCAGTTCTTC
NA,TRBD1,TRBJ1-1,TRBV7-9,CASSRLGTGYHTEAFF,TGTGCCAGCAGCCGCTTAGGGACAGGGTATCACACTGAAGCTTTCTTT
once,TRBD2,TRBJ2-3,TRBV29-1,CSVASGRDPSQYF,TGCAGCGTTGCCAGCGGGAGGGACCCGTCGCAGTATTTT
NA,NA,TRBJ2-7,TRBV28,CASSLVGLPGSYEQYF,TGTGCCAGCAGTTTGGTTGGCCTCCCGGGGAGCTACGAGCAGTACTTC
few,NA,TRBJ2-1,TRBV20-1,CSAGVGEQFF,TGCAGTGCTGGAGTCGGTGAGCAGTTCTTC
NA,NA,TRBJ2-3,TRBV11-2,CASRGAGDPVRNTQYF,TGTGCCAGCCGGGGGGCGGGGGATCCAGTCAGGAATACGCAGTATTTT
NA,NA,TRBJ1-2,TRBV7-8,CASSPRTRGRTLYGYTF,TGTGCCAGCAGCCCCCGAACTCGGGGGAGAACCCTCTATGGCTACACCTTC
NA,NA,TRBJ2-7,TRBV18,CASSPGADVTYEQYF,TGTGCCAGCTCCCCAGGTGCGGATGTAACCTACGAGCAGTACTTC
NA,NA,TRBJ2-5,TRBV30,CAWSVRPGRETQYF,TGTGCCTGGAGTGTAAGGCCCGGAAGGGAGACCCAGTACTTC
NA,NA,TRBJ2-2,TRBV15,CATSRGQEFTGELFF,TGTGCCACCAGCAGAGGACAGGAATTCACCGGGGAGCTGTTTTTT
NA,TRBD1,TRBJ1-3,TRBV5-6,CASQPTGLGNTIYF,TGTGCCAGCCAGCCGACAGGGCTTGGAAACACCATATATTTT
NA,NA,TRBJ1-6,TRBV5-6,CASSWGGPGPFSPLHF,TGTGCCAGCAGCTGGGGCGGGCCAGGGCCGTTTTCACCCCTCCACTTT
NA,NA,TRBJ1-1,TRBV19,CASSSRGREKEAFF,TGTGCCAGTAGTAGCCGCGGCAGGGAGAAGGAAGCTTTCTTT
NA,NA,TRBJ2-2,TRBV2,CASSRLANTGELFF,TGTGCCAGCAGCCGACTAGCGAACACCGGGGAGCTGTTTTTT
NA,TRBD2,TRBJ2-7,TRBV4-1,CASSQGRLAVGYEQYF,TGCGCCAGCAGCCAAGGAAGACTAGCGGTCGGCTACGAGCAGTACTTC
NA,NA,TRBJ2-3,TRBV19,CASSSLTGSGTDTQYF,TGTGCCAGTAGTAGCCTTACAGGGAGTGGCACAGATACGCAGTATTTT
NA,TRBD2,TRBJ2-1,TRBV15,CATSRTSGTYNEQFF,TGTGCCACCAGCAGAACTAGCGGGACCTACAATGAGCAGTTCTTC
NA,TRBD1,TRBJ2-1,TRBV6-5,CASSYSYRGDEQFF,TGTGCCAGCAGTTACTCGTACAGGGGCGATGAGCAGTTCTTC
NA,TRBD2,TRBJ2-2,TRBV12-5,CASGLLTSGSSAGELFF,TGTGCTAGTGGTTTGTTGACTAGCGGGAGCTCGGCCGGGGAGCTGTTTTTT
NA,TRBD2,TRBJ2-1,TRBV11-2,CASSLRLAWNEQFF,TGTGCCAGCAGCCTCAGACTAGCGTGGAATGAGCAGTTCTTC
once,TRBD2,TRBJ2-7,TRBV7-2,CASSLEGGLAGAQQYF,TGTGCCAGCAGCTTAGAGGGAGGACTAGCGGGAGCTCAGCAGTACTTC
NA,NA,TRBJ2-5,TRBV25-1,CASSELGRSQETQYF,TGTGCCAGCAGTGAACTCGGGCGGAGCCAAGAGACCCAGTACTTC
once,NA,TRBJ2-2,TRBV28,CASSGPNTGELFF,TGTGCCAGCAGCGGGCCCAACACCGGGGAGCTGTTTTTT